These 16 T cell receptor beta chains share one sample of origin, sequenced in a study of glioma-infiltrating T cells. Amplification of TCR alpha and beta CDR3 regions from RNA used iRepertoire nested multiplex PCR. TCRdb itself ran the multiplex PCR reads through MiXCR, one entry per CDR3 protein. Altogether approximately 190,000 distinct CDR3 sequences are present, around 30% being singletons, with the ten largest covering 20% to 25%. Input material: glioma tissue, nonneoplastic brain tissue, or PBMCs (not recorded which). The receptors were gathered from a human donor with low-grade glioma or glioblastoma, undergoing nonglioma brain surgery, or in good health (not recorded which).

The chain links TRBV20-1 to TRBJ2-3; D uncertain. The germline gives CDR1 DFQATT, CDR2 SNEGSKA (reference sequence). Trimming stripped 3 bases from V and 7 bases from J, with 17 bases between. The CDR3 length is 14 residues. The chain's CDR3 is CSASRVSWMNTQYF. The CDR3 DNA reads as TGCAGTGCTAGTCGCGTTAGCTGGATGAATACGCAGTATTTT.

Turning to this clonotype: This CDR3 fails to terminate in the conserved phenylalanine or tryptophan, so it likely reflects a read error. V gene TRBV7-6 combines with J gene TRBJ1-2; no firm D call. The germline V and J ends were trimmed by 5 bases and 4 bases, with 11 bases remaining between them. The CDR3 extends over 13 amino acids. The germline V gene encodes CDR1 SGHVS and CDR2 FNYEAQ. The CDR3, as DNA: TGTGCCAGCAGCCCCGCCCCCCGCTATGGCTACACCTTG. This sequence encodes CASSPAPRYGYTL.

Regarding this clonotype: A single base separates this from a much larger clone, so it may be a read error. The chain employs TRBV2 and TRBJ2-7; D may be TRBD1 or TRBD2 (5 bases each). Germline CDR1 reads SNHLY; CDR2 reads FYNNEI. This CDR3 has 14 amino acids. The CDR3 protein is CASREAQGPYEHYF. DNA for the CDR3: TGTGCCAGCAGGGAGGCCCAGGGCCCCTACGAGCATTACTTC.

In this sample, this clonotype turned up many times. The chain links TRBV29-1 to TRBJ1-2; a weak D match, TRBD1 (5 bases). Germline V gene lookup returns CDR1 SQVTM and CDR2 ANQGSEA. The V gene lost 8 bases and the J gene lost 8 bases, with 18 bases spanning the gap. The length of the CDR3 is 12 residues. This chain's CDR3 is CSPWDPSRGYTF. The CDR3 nucleotides read TGCAGCCCATGGGACCCCTCACGGGGCTACACCTTC.

The chain couples TRBV5-1 to TRBJ1-2; perhaps TRBD1 as D (5 bases). From germline, CDR1 is SGHRS and CDR2 YFSETQ. The V gene lost 2 bases and the J gene lost 8 bases, with 10 bases spanning the gap. The CDR3 is 12 residues long. The CDR3 is CASSFPGPGYTF. CDR3 DNA: TGCGCCAGCAGCTTCCCGGGACCAGGCTACACCTTC.

As regards this clonotype: A clone one base away is much larger, so this may be a read error. The rearrangement joins TRBV7-6 to TRBJ2-2; 7 nucleotides align to TRBD2. Looked up from germline, CDR1 is SGHVS and CDR2 is FNYEAQ. The CDR3 totals 15 residues. The V segment lost 5 bases and the J segment 6 bases; nucleotides outside the gene matches: 9. The CDR3 nucleotides are TGTGCCAGCAGCCAGCGGGGACTCGCAGCCGGGGAGCTGTTTTTT. Encoded protein: CASSQRGLAAGELFF. The variable domain in full, with the rest retrieved from reference TRBV7-6 and TRBJ2-2, is GAGVSQSPRYKVTKRGQDVALRCDPISGHVSLYWYRQALGQGPEFLTYFNYEAQQDKSGLPNDRFSAERPEGSISTLTIQRTEQRDSAMYRCASSQRGLAAGELFFGEGSRLTVL.

This clonotype was seen at least ten times. CDR3 protein: CASSFGIAGRNEQFF. DNA of the CDR3: TGTGCCAGCAGTTTTGGGATAGCGGGTAGGAATGAGCAGTTCTTC. The chain has TRBV27 and TRBJ2-1, with 7 bases aligning to TRBD2. CDR1 MNHEY and CDR2 SMNVEV come from the germline V gene (reference sequence). With V trimmed by 3 bases and J by 7 bases, 9 bases remained unmatched. CDR3 size: 15 residues.

This clonotype was found a few times. V gene TRBV19 combines with J gene TRBJ2-1; tentatively, D is TRBD2 (6 bases). In germline, CDR1 is LNHDA, CDR2 SQIVND (reference sequence). The CDR3 sequence is 15 residues long. V dropped 7 bases and J dropped 1 base, with 14 bases sitting between them. This CDR3 reads CASKTEGRSYNEQFF. CDR3 nucleotides: TGTGCCAGTAAAACGGAGGGCCGATCCTACAATGAGCAGTTCTTC.

This clonotype was picked up many times. The V and J genes are TRBV6-2 or TRBV6-3 and TRBJ2-7, with 8 positions matching TRBD1. This CDR3 region has 17 residues. The V segment lost 6 bases and the J segment 4 bases; nucleotides outside the gene matches: 17. The germline gives CDR1 MNHEY, CDR2 SVGEGT. CDR3 region: CASSSDRAVDPLYEQYF. The CDR3 DNA sequence: TGTGCCAGCAGCTCGGACAGGGCTGTGGATCCTCTTTACGAGCAGTACTTC.

This clonotype appeared many times. CDR3 in DNA: TGTGCCAGCAGCTCCCTCGACGGCTACGAGCAGTACTTC. This gives the protein CASSSLDGYEQYF. The chain uses TRBV7-2 and TRBJ2-7; D gene unclear. The germline V gene has CDR1 SGHTA and CDR2 FQGNSA. CDR3 length: 13 residues. Trimming took 4 bases from V and 3 from J, leaving 10 bases between them.

Concerning this clonotype: A much larger clone lies a single base off, so this may be a read error. The gene calls are TRBV20-1 and TRBJ2-7, with D perhaps given as TRBD1 or TRBD2 (6 bases each). CDR3 length: 12 residues. CDR1 is DFQATT, CDR2 SNEGSKA, per germline (reference sequence). CDR3 DNA sequence: TGCAGCGGGGGAGAGGGGGGCTACGAGCAGTACTTC. This translates into CSGGEGGYEQYF.

This clonotype was recorded a few times. This chain joins TRBV29-1 and TRBJ1-1; D possibly corresponds to TRBD1 (5 bases). The germline gives CDR1 SQVTM, CDR2 ANQGSEA. Trimming left V 6 bases short and J 2 bases short, with 19 bases between. The CDR3 has 15 residues. CDR3 region: CSVSHYRGSNTEAFF. In DNA form, the CDR3 reads TGCAGCGTATCACACTACCGGGGGTCCAACACTGAAGCTTTCTTT.

The rearrangement joins TRBV19 to TRBJ2-1; D is possibly TRBD2 (6 bases). V was shortened by 4 bases and J by 2 bases, with 12 bases between the two germline ends. The CDR3 length is 15 residues. The V gene's germline CDR1 is LNHDA and CDR2 SQIVND (reference sequence). The CDR3 loop is CASSKGTGPYNEQFF. The CDR3 region has the DNA TGTGCCAGTAGTAAAGGGACTGGCCCCTACAATGAGCAGTTCTTC.

This rearrangement joins TRBV10-3 to TRBJ2-7, with 12 positions matching TRBD2. V was pared by 7 bases and J by 6 bases, with 4 bases of the junction left unmatched. The CDR3 has 13 amino acids. Germline V gives CDR1 ENHRY, CDR2 SYGVKD. The CDR3 coding sequence is TGTGCCATCAATACTAGCGGGAGGAGCGAGCAGTACTTC. Translation: CAINTSGRSEQYF.

This clonotype was observed a handful of times. This chain uses TRBV19 with TRBJ2-5; 7 bases agree with TRBD2. Germline lookup yields CDR1 LNHDA and CDR2 SQIVND (reference sequence). The CDR3 is 13 amino acids. The J segment lost 5 bases and the V segment lost 4 bases, leaving 4 bases of the junction unmatched. CDR3 protein: CASSRAGAETQYF. CDR3 nucleotides: TGTGCCAGTAGTAGGGCGGGAGCCGAGACCCAGTACTTC.

About this clonotype: This may stem from a read error, because a much larger clone lies one nucleotide away. V usage is TRBV4-1 and J usage is TRBJ1-6; TRBD1 is a possible D gene (5 bases). V was pared by 0 bases and J by 15 bases, with 15 bases between. This CDR3 spans 14 amino acids. Germline V gives CDR1 MGHRA, CDR2 YSYEKL. The CDR3 DNA reads TGCGCCAGCAGCCAAGATAGGGGAGGGATGGTCCTCCACTTT. Protein product: CASSQDRGGMVLHF.